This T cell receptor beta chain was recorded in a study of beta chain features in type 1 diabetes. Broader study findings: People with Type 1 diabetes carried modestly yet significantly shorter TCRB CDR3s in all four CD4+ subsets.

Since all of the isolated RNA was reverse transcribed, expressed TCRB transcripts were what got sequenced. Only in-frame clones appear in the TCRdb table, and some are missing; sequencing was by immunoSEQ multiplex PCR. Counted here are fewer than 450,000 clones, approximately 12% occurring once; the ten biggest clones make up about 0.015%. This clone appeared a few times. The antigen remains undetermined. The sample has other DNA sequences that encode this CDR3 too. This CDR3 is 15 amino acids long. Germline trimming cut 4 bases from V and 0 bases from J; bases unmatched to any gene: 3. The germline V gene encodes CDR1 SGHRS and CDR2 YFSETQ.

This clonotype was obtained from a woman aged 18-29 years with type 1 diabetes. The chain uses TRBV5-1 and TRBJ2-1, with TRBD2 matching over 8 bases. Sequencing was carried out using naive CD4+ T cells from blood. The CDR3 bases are TGCGCCAGCAGCCCAAGCGGGAGCTCCTACAATGAGCAGTTCTTC. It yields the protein CASSPSGSSYNEQFF.